A single sample gave rise to the 13 T cell receptor beta chains below, sequenced in a study of blood T cell repertoires in COVID-19. Here immunoSEQ multiplex PCR was the method, and the copy in TCRdb shows in-frame clones only, minus some. This sample has about 260,000 clones, with about 89% found just once. Sequenced input: peripheral blood. The receptors here all came from a man aged 35 to 55 who had recovered from COVID-19.

The rearrangement uses TRBV7-9 and TRBJ2-1, with TRBD1 matching 10 bases. The ends lost 4 bases at V and 4 bases at J; junction bases unmatched: 4. The CDR3 has 15 amino acids. Germline V lookup: CDR1 SEHNR, CDR2 FQNEAQ (reference sequence). The CDR3 spells CASSSGTGVYNEQFF. The CDR3 region has the DNA TGTGCCAGCAGCTCCGGGACAGGGGTTTACAATGAGCAGTTCTTC.

The rearrangement uses TRBV27 and TRBJ2-7, with TRBD1 identical over 8 bases. V lost 9 bases to trimming and J lost 2 bases; unmatched junction nucleotides: 3. This CDR3 region has 12 residues. Germline lookup yields CDR1 MNHEY and CDR2 SMNVEV (reference sequence). The CDR3 nucleotides are TGTGCCAGTCAGGACAGGGCCTACGAGCAGTACTTC. Protein: CASQDRAYEQYF.

The rearrangement uses TRBV7-2 and TRBJ2-7, with TRBD2 identical over 9 bases. Germline V lookup: CDR1 SGHTA, CDR2 FQGNSA. V lost 5 bases and J lost 5; bases outside the gene matches: 13. The CDR3 is made up of 16 amino acids. The CDR3 loop is CASSLNGPGTSNEQYF. CDR3 DNA: TGTGCCAGCAGCCTAAACGGACCCGGGACTAGCAACGAGCAGTACTTC.

This clone was counted a single time. The chain uses TRBV19 and TRBJ2-5; 8 bases align to TRBD1. The CDR3 is 15 residues long. Germline V gene sequence: CDR1 LNHDA, CDR2 SQIVND (reference sequence). Trimming took 3 bases from V and 2 from J; bases not matched to a gene: 5. The CDR3 is CASSIGTGQQETQYF. CDR3 DNA sequence: TGTGCCAGTAGTATCGGGACAGGACAACAAGAGACCCAGTACTTC.

The chain couples TRBV18 to TRBJ2-7; D may be TRBD1 (5 bases). Trimming pared 1 base from V and 5 bases from J, leaving 6 bases between. CDR3 length equals 12 residues. Per germline, CDR1 KGHSH and CDR2 LQKENI. The CDR3: CASSPLGDEQYF. CDR3 DNA sequence: TGTGCCAGCTCACCACTAGGGGACGAGCAGTACTTC.

This chain links TRBV6-1 with TRBJ1-1; tentatively, D is TRBD1 (6 bases). The CDR3 consists of 14 residues. Per germline, CDR1 MNHNS and CDR2 SASEGT. V dropped 8 bases and J dropped 0 bases, with 13 bases sitting between them. CDR3 protein: CASSDRPMNTEAFF. CDR3 DNA: TGTGCCAGCTCGGACAGACCTATGAACACTGAAGCTTTCTTT.

V is TRBV7-6 and J is TRBJ2-1; the D gene is possibly TRBD1 (6 bases). The CDR3 covers 13 residues. Germline V lookup: CDR1 SGHVS, CDR2 FNYEAQ. V lost 1 base, J lost 8 bases, and 9 bases lay in between. Here the CDR3 reads CASSLEGGHEQFF. Written as DNA, the CDR3 is TGTGCCAGCAGCTTAGAAGGGGGTCATGAGCAGTTCTTC.

This chain uses TRBV6-5 with TRBJ2-7, with 8 bases identical to TRBD2. Losses at the gene ends were 5 bases for V and 7 bases for J; bases not matched to a gene: 4. Per the germline V gene, CDR1 is MNHEY and CDR2 is SVGAGI. The CDR3 is made up of 12 amino acids. The CDR3 protein is CASSRTGGEQYF. The CDR3 DNA sequence: TGTGCCAGCAGTCGGACGGGGGGGGAGCAGTACTTC.

This chain connects TRBV29-1 to TRBJ2-2, with 7 bases identical to TRBD1. V was clipped by 4 bases and J by 0 bases; unmatched bases: 11. CDR1 and CDR2 (germline): SQVTM, ANQGSEA. This CDR3 spans 17 amino acids. For the CDR3, the DNA is TGCAGCGTTGGCTCGCCGACAGGGAAAACGAACACCGGGGAGCTGTTTTTT. Protein sequence: CSVGSPTGKTNTGELFF.

The chain recombines TRBV5-8 with TRBJ2-5; D not certain. With 0 bases removed from V and 1 base from J, the gap between germline ends came to 7 bases. The CDR3 extends over 14 amino acids. CDR1 and CDR2 (germline): SGHTS, YDEGEE. CDR3 in DNA: TGTGCCAGCAGCTTGGTTCTGCGCCAAGAGACCCAGTACTTC. It yields the protein CASSLVLRQETQYF.

Only a few counts were recorded for this clone. The chain has TRBV19 and TRBJ1-2, with D maybe TRBD1 (6 bases). CDR1 is LNHDA, CDR2 SQIVND, per germline (reference sequence). The V gene lost 2 bases and the J gene lost 0 bases, with 13 bases spanning the gap. The CDR3 is made up of 16 amino acids. The CDR3 bases are TGTGCCAGTAGTATATTTCCCAGGGGAACTAACTATGGCTACACCTTC. This sequence encodes CASSIFPRGTNYGYTF.

The chain carries TRBV7-6 and TRBJ1-3; unclear D gene. Per the germline V gene, CDR1 is SGHVS and CDR2 is FNYEAQ. V shed 4 bases and J shed 1 base, with 14 bases lying between them. The CDR3 sequence is 16 residues long. CDR3 sequence reads: CASSSPRTVSGNTIYF. DNA for the CDR3: TGTGCCAGCAGCTCCCCCCGCACAGTATCTGGAAACACCATATATTTT. Combining the CDR3 with reference TRBV7-6 and TRBJ1-3 gives the whole variable domain GAGVSQSPRYKVTKRGQDVALRCDPISGHVSLYWYRQALGQGPEFLTYFNYEAQQDKSGLPNDRFSAERPEGSISTLTIQRTEQRDSAMYRCASSSPRTVSGNTIYFGEGSWLTVV.

The V call is TRBV7-8, the J call TRBJ2-5; D may be TRBD1 (7 bases). The CDR3 loop spans 15 amino acids. The V end lost 5 bases, the J end lost 1 base, and 14 bases lay between the germline ends. Germline V gives CDR1 SGHVS, CDR2 FQNEAQ. The CDR3 DNA reads as TGTGCCAGCAGCGCGGGACAGCGGGTCCAAGAGACCCAGTACTTC. Residues: CASSAGQRVQETQYF.